This T cell receptor beta chain emerged from a study of shared clonotypes between healthy human individuals. The overall study: CD8 memory received one plate per donor, CD8 naive two, CD4 memory three and CD4 naive three.

Assay execution proceeded at the deep level. For sorted subsets, 150 to 200 ng DNA per replicate equaled roughly 30,000 T cell genomes. Repertoires were generated with immunoSEQ multiplex PCR, while TCRdb's copy carries only in-frame clones and drops some. The table shows under 1,100,000 clones, with 75% to 85% occurring only once. Study outcomes and limitations: Clonotype sharing across a few donors was observed for around 5.1% of naive CD4 clonotypes.

In regard to this clone: Its target is unknown.

Between the trimmed V and J ends, which lost 2 bases and 4 bases, there was a span of 14 bases. Germline CDR1 and CDR2: SGHTA and FQGTGA. This CDR3 spans 15 amino acids. The sequencing sample was made of memory CD4+ T cells from PBMCs. Subset indicated: CD45RA-negative fraction. The sequence was obtained from a man between 18 and 29 years old in good health. Some clones in this sample may be carry-over from other donors' samples. The chain links TRBV7-3 to TRBJ1-1; the D is unclear. The chain's CDR3 is CASSLYRISSTEAFF. CDR3 coding DNA: TGTGCCAGCAGCTTATACAGAATTTCGAGCACTGAAGCTTTCTTT.